The rows below give T cell receptor beta chains drawn from one sample of a study of early T cells in non-severe SARS-CoV-2 infection. MiXCR was run by TCRdb on the 5' RACE reads, yielding one entry per CDR3 protein. The table lists about 32,000 distinct CDR3 sequences, roughly 4.2% of them singletons. The specimen sequenced was whole blood. All receptors come from an adult who was a healthcare worker with PCR-confirmed SARS-CoV-2 infection or an uninfected control (not recorded which). The CDR3 runs from the conserved cysteine through the conserved F or W. D genes are given only for firm matches. Clone size is stated in some rows and not others, as once, few, many or a class when expanded.

clone_size d_call j_call v_call cdr3_nt cdr3_aa
. . TRBJ2-3 TRBV24-1 TGTGCCACCCAACGGGACCGATCCACAGATACGCAGTATTTT CATQRDRSTDTQYF
few TRBD2 TRBJ2-5 TRBV6-5 TGTGCCAGCAGTTTCATTACACCGGGACTAGCGGGAGCCCAAGAGACCCAGTACTTC CASSFITPGLAGAQETQYF
many TRBD1 TRBJ1-2 TRBV12-3/TRBV12-4 TGTGCCAGCAGTGAGGAGACAGGGGCGCGTGGCTATGGCTACACCTTC CASSEETGARGYGYTF
many . TRBJ1-4 TRBV12-3/TRBV12-4 TGTGCCAGCAGTTTCTTACCTAATGAAAAACTGTTTTTT CASSFLPNEKLFF
many . TRBJ2-7 TRBV19 TGTGCCAGTACCTTAGCGACGGGCGCGTCCTACGAGCAGTACTTC CASTLATGASYEQYF
many . TRBJ2-3 TRBV7-2 TGTGCCAGCAGCTTTGGTCGATTGGATACGCAGTATTTT CASSFGRLDTQYF
many . TRBJ2-7 TRBV9 TGTGCCAGCAGCGTAGGGACGGACTCCTACGAGCAGTACTTC CASSVGTDSYEQYF
many TRBD2 TRBJ2-1 TRBV20-1 TGCAGTGCTCCGAGCGGGGGCTTCTGGAATGAGCAGTTCTTC CSAPSGGFWNEQFF
many TRBD1 TRBJ2-7 TRBV6-2/TRBV6-3 TGTGCCAGCGCCGGGACAGGGGGCTGGCAGTACTTC CASAGTGGWQYF
. TRBD1 TRBJ2-7 TRBV29-1 TGCAGCACTACGGGACAGGCAGACTACGAGCAGTACTTC CSTTGQADYEQYF
. . TRBJ1-1 TRBV7-2 TGTGCCAGCAGCCATCACCCTCGGGACACTGAAGCTTTCTTT CASSHHPRDTEAFF
many TRBD1 TRBJ1-1 TRBV20-1 TGCAGTGCTTGGGACAGGGGGCTCACTGAAGCTTTCTTT CSAWDRGLTEAFF
many TRBD2 TRBJ2-1 TRBV5-6 TGTGCCAGCAGCCTAGCGGGACCCTTTAGCTCCTACAATGAGCAGTTCTTC CASSLAGPFSSYNEQFF
few . TRBJ1-5 TRBV20-1 TGCAGTGCCGCTGACAGTAGCAATCAGCCCCAGCATTTT CSAADSSNQPQHF
many . TRBJ2-7 TRBV7-9 TGTGCCAGCGCCTTCTACGAGCTGCGCGAGCAGTACTTC CASAFYELREQYF
many TRBD2 TRBJ2-5 TRBV7-8 TGTGCCAGCAGCTTAGGACTAGCCGAGTTTCGGGAGACCCAGTACTTC CASSLGLAEFRETQYF
many TRBD2 TRBJ2-7 TRBV18 TGTGCCAGCTCGCCCGGACTAGCGGGAGTCCACGAGCAGTACTTC CASSPGLAGVHEQYF
many . TRBJ2-1 TRBV11-2 TGTGCCAGCAGCTTAAAAGTCGTTTGGGGACTTCCTTACAATGAGCAGTTCTTC CASSLKVVWGLPYNEQFF
many TRBD1 TRBJ2-7 TRBV4-1 TGCGCCAGCAGCCAGCGTCCGAAGCGAGACAGGGTGACCTACGAGCAGTACTTC CASSQRPKRDRVTYEQYF
many TRBD1 TRBJ1-2 TRBV4-3 TGCGCCAGCAGCCAAGAAGGGACAGGATCTTATGGCTACACCTTC CASSQEGTGSYGYTF
many . TRBJ1-6 TRBV5-1 TGCGCCAGCAGCTTGGCCCCTGGGCGATCGGATTCACCCCTCCACTTT CASSLAPGRSDSPLHF
many . TRBJ2-5 TRBV29-1 TGCAGCGTTGACCGTGCGTCCCCGGAGACCCAGTACTTC CSVDRASPETQYF
many TRBD1 TRBJ1-2 TRBV24-1 TGTGCCACCAGTGATCCAGGGGGCATTGGCTACACCTTC CATSDPGGIGYTF
many . TRBJ1-2 TRBV5-1 TGCGCCAGCAGCTCAGGCACGGCCAACTATGGCTACACCTTC CASSSGTANYGYTF
many . TRBJ2-2 TRBV4-3 TGCGCCAGCAGCCAAGATCTTACGGAGGGGCGACTGAGAGCGAACACCGGGGAGCTGTTTTTT CASSQDLTEGRLRANTGELFF
. . TRBJ2-3 TRBV3-2 TGTGCCAGCAGCCAACTCACCCTGGGGGGTAGCACAGATACGCAGTATTTT CASSQLTLGGSTDTQYF
. . TRBJ2-3 TRBV29-1 TGCAGCGTTACGAATTTCGTAGCTGCGACAGATACGCAGTATTTT CSVTNFVAATDTQYF
. . TRBJ1-6 TRBV5-6 TGTGCCAGCAGCTTGGCCGGGACCCTTTCACCCCTCCACTTT CASSLAGTLSPLHF
many TRBD1 TRBJ2-2 TRBV12-3/TRBV12-4 TGTGCCAGCTCCCAAGGCAGGACAGGGGTCTCCGGGGAGCTGTTTTTT CASSQGRTGVSGELFF
many . TRBJ1-4 TRBV7-2 TGTGCCAGCAGCTTAAGGGAACAACTTAATGAAAAACTGTTTTTT CASSLREQLNEKLFF
medium-sized . TRBJ2-2 TRBV7-3 TGTGCCAGCAGCTTACAGGGAACCACCGGGGAGCTGTTTTTT CASSLQGTTGELFF
many TRBD1 TRBJ2-1 TRBV2 TGTGCCATCCTCAGGGGGCTGGACAATGAGCAGTTCTTC CAILRGLDNEQFF
. . TRBJ2-1 TRBV7-2 TGTGCCAGCACCCCCGGGGGGCCCGAAACCAATGAGCAGTTCTTC CASTPGGPETNEQFF
many TRBD2 TRBJ2-1 TRBV24-1 TGTGCCACCAGTGATTTGGGGCTAGCGGGAACCAATGAGCAGTTCTTC CATSDLGLAGTNEQFF
many . TRBJ1-4 TRBV28 TGTGCCAGCAGGAATAGACAGGTGGAGAAAAAACTGTTTTTT CASRNRQVEKKLFF
many . TRBJ1-1 TRBV18 TGTGCCAGCTCACCACCGTCAATGCAGGACACTGAAGCTTTCTTT CASSPPSMQDTEAFF
. TRBD1 TRBJ2-3 TRBV19 TGTGCCAGTGGACTCGAGGGGGCTACAGATACGCAGTATTTT CASGLEGATDTQYF
many . TRBJ2-1 TRBV29-1 TGCAGCGTTGACCTCCCGGGGCGGGGTAGGAATGAGCAGTTCTTC CSVDLPGRGRNEQFF
many . TRBJ2-1 TRBV5-1 TGCGCCAGCAGCTTTCTTTACAATGAGCAGTTCTTC CASSFLYNEQFF
many . TRBJ2-2 TRBV20-1 TGCAGTGCTAGACCCGCGACAGCCGGGGAGCTGTTTTTT CSARPATAGELFF
many . TRBJ1-2 TRBV20-1 TGCAGTGCCAACCCAGGGCGTGAAGATGGCTACACCTTC CSANPGREDGYTF
many . TRBJ2-7 TRBV6-1 TGTGCCAACTACCTACAGGGAAACTTCCACGAGCAGTACTTC CANYLQGNFHEQYF
many TRBD2 TRBJ2-3 TRBV10-3 TGTGCCATCTCTAGCGGGACCGATACGCAGTATTTT CAISSGTDTQYF
many TRBD2 TRBJ2-5 TRBV5-1 TGCGCCAGCAGCTTGGCCCCTAGCGGGGGGTCGGAGACCCAGTACTTC CASSLAPSGGSETQYF
many . TRBJ1-4 TRBV7-9 TGTGCCAGCAGCACGGGGGGAGGCGAAAAACTGTTTTTT CASSTGGGEKLFF
many . TRBJ1-1 TRBV20-1 TGCAGTGCTAGAGGGGGACTCTCTCTAACTGAAGCTTTCTTT CSARGGLSLTEAFF
many . TRBJ2-7 TRBV7-8 TGTGCCAGCAGCTTAGCGGGGACCGCCGAGCAGTACTTC CASSLAGTAEQYF
many . TRBJ2-2 TRBV7-8 TGTGCCAGCAGCTTAACACCGAACACCGGGGAGCTGTTTTTT CASSLTPNTGELFF
many TRBD2 TRBJ2-1 TRBV7-9 TGTGCCAGCAGTCAAGGACTAGCGGCCGACAAAGAGCAGTTCTTC CASSQGLAADKEQFF
many TRBD1 TRBJ2-4 TRBV29-1 TGCAGCGTTGAAGATGACAGGGGGCGCGGGCCCAAAAACATTCAGTACTTC CSVEDDRGRGPKNIQYF
many TRBD1 TRBJ1-6 TRBV27 TGTGCCAGCAGTAGACAGGGGAACAATTCACCCCTCCACTTT CASSRQGNNSPLHF
many TRBD1 TRBJ1-2 TRBV18 TGTGCCAGCTCAACGGAACAGGGGGATAACTATGGCTACACCTTC CASSTEQGDNYGYTF
many . TRBJ2-7 TRBV20-1 TGCAGTGCCCAAGAGGGGGACTCCTTCTACGAGCAGTACTTC CSAQEGDSFYEQYF
medium-sized . TRBJ2-2 TRBV11-2 TGTGCCAGCAGCTCGCCGAGGAACACCGGGGAGCTGTTTTTT CASSSPRNTGELFF
many TRBD1 TRBJ2-4 TRBV7-9 TGTGCCACCGGGACAGGGGGCTTGGGCAAAAACATTCAGTACTTC CATGTGGLGKNIQYF
many . TRBJ2-3 TRBV7-8 TGTGCCAGCAGCACGAAAAAAGATACGCAGTATTTT CASSTKKDTQYF
. . TRBJ2-1 TRBV20-1 TGCAGTGCTCAAGCGAGCTCCTACAATGAGCAGTTCTTC CSAQASSYNEQFF
many . TRBJ2-5 TRBV29-1 TGCAGCGCCCGGTTACTAGGGGGGCAGACCCAGTACTTC CSARLLGGQTQYF
medium-sized . TRBJ1-5 TRBV12-3/TRBV12-4 TGTGCCAGCAGTTTAACAGGGAACAATCAGCCCCAGCATTTT CASSLTGNNQPQHF
many . TRBJ2-7 TRBV27 TGTGCCAGCAGTGACCTAGCAACCTACGAGCAGTACTTC CASSDLATYEQYF